Shown below are 21 T cell receptor beta chains from a single sample sequenced in a study of CD8+CD57+ T cells in acquired aplastic anemia. Both TCR beta VDJ combination and CDR3 sequence profiling were carried out. Genomic DNA was the template for this profiling. TCRdb reanalysed the reads using MiXCR and keeps one entry per CDR3 protein. The sample records some 150,000 distinct CDR3 sequences, 41% being singletons. The sequenced material came from sorted CD4+, CD8+, or CD8+CD57+ T cells (not recorded which) from PBMCs. All receptors come from a human donor in good health, serving as a control.

In regard to this clonotype: It may be a read error: a sequence one base away is much more abundant. The chain uses TRBV20-1 and TRBJ2-5, with 9 nucleotides matching TRBD2. The germline gives CDR1 DFQATT, CDR2 SNEGSKA (reference sequence). This CDR3 spans 14 amino acids. For the CDR3, the DNA is TGCAATGCTAGGGCGGGGGGGCCAACGAAGACCCAGTACTTC. It specifies CNARAGGPTKTQYF.

In this sample, this clonotype turned up a few times. The CDR3 loop reads CASSLVTGKTEAFF. CDR3 sequence (DNA): TGTGCCAGCAGCTTAGTAACAGGGAAGACTGAAGCTTTCTTT. V usage is TRBV13 and J usage is TRBJ1-1; tentative D call: TRBD1 (6 bases). The CDR3 extends over 14 amino acids. Germline CDR1 PRHDT, CDR2 FYEKMQ (reference sequence). The V end was cut by 1 base, the J end by 5 bases, with 11 bases between.

This clonotype was seen ten or more times. This sequence joins TRBV7-9 and TRBJ1-1; weak D call: TRBD1 (6 bases). This CDR3 is built from 15 residues. Germline V gene sequence: CDR1 SEHNR, CDR2 FQNEAQ (reference sequence). V gave up 5 bases and J gave up 1 base, with 14 bases separating them. In nucleotides, the CDR3 is TGTGCCAGCAGCCCGCCGGCAGGGGCGAACACTGAAGCTTTCTTT. It is translated as CASSPPAGANTEAFF.

The CDR3 DNA is TGTGCCAGCAGCTGGACAGGGTCTAATCAGCCCCAGCATTTT. It codes for CASSWTGSNQPQHF. The chain is built from TRBV5-5 and TRBJ1-5; the match to TRBD1 covers 8 bases. CDR3 length: 14 residues. V was clipped by 3 bases and J by 4 bases; unmatched bases: 3. The V gene's germline CDR1 is SGHKS and CDR2 YYEKEE (reference sequence).

In this sample, this clonotype turned up many times. J is TRBJ2-7 and V is TRBV5-4; possibly TRBD1 or TRBD2 for D (5 bases each). CDR3 size: 14 residues. Germline V gene lookup returns CDR1 SGHNT and CDR2 YYREEE (reference sequence). V gave up 2 bases and J gave up 2 bases, with 11 bases separating them. The CDR3 sequence is CASSFPGAPYEQYF. The CDR3 DNA reads as TGTGCCAGCAGCTTCCCCGGGGCTCCCTACGAGCAGTACTTC. The whole variable domain, filled in from reference TRBV5-4 and TRBJ2-7, reads ETGVTQSPTHLIKTRGQQVTLRCSSQSGHNTVSWYQQALGQGPQFIFQYYREEENGRGNFPPRFSGLQFPNYSSELNVNALELDDSALYLCASSFPGAPYEQYFGPGTRLTVT.

This chain joins TRBV28 and TRBJ2-1; a weak D match, TRBD2 (5 bases). The CDR3 extends over 14 amino acids. Deletions cut 4 bases from V and 6 bases from J, with 13 bases between. Looked up from germline, CDR1 is MDHEN and CDR2 is SYDVKM. The CDR3 DNA sequence: TGTGCCAGCAGTTGGTACGGGGAACGCAATGAGCAGTTCTTC. It encodes CASSWYGERNEQFF.

Many counts were recorded for this clonotype. V gene TRBV5-1 combines with J gene TRBJ1-5; the D is unclear. The germline gives CDR1 SGHRS, CDR2 YFSETQ. This CDR3 spans 13 amino acids. Trimming shortened V by 1 base and J by 8 bases, and 10 bases separated the two germline ends. CDR3 sequence (DNA): TGCGCCAGCAGCTTGTCGGGTAGAGAGCCCCAGCATTTT. Protein: CASSLSGREPQHF.

This chain connects TRBV2 to TRBJ2-7, with D uncertain. The CDR3 spans 9 residues. Per germline, CDR1 SNHLY and CDR2 FYNNEI. V dropped 8 bases and J dropped 7 bases, with 6 bases sitting between them. The chain's CDR3 is CASGVEQYV. CDR3 sequence (DNA): TGTGCCAGCGGTGTAGAGCAGTACGTC.

About this clonotype: A read error may be the cause here, since a much bigger clone is one base away. Here the CDR3 omits its conserved ending phenylalanine or tryptophan, so a read error is the likely source. V and J are TRBV5-4 and TRBJ2-5, with TRBD1 matching over 7 bases. The CDR3 runs to 14 residues. The ends lost 3 bases at V and 2 bases at J; junction bases unmatched: 4. Germline V gene data show CDR1 as SGHNT and CDR2 as YYREEE (reference sequence). This chain's CDR3 is CASSSRDSQETQYL. The DNA of the CDR3 is TGTGCCAGCAGCTCCCGGGACAGTCAAGAGACCCAGTACCTC.

Remarks on this clonotype: A single base separates this from a much larger clone, so it may be a read error. V and J are TRBV12-3 or TRBV12-4 and TRBJ2-7; D possibly matches TRBD1 or TRBD2 (6 bases each). Trimming stripped 6 bases from V and 5 bases from J, with 17 bases between. The CDR3 is 14 residues long. The CDR3 bases are TGTGCCAGCAGATCCAAGAGTCGGGGGCACGAGCAGTACTTC. This sequence encodes CASRSKSRGHEQYF.

With regard to this clonotype: One end of the junction varies from germline; a read error may be responsible. The CDR3: CATSSHGQGAYEQYF. The CDR3 nucleotides are TGTGCCACCAGCAGCCACGGACAGGGGGCATACGAACAGTACTTC. The chain couples TRBV15 to TRBJ2-7, with TRBD1 matching 11 bases. This CDR3 spans 15 amino acids. The germline gives CDR1 LNHNV, CDR2 YYDKDF (reference sequence).

The rearrangement joins TRBV11-1 to TRBJ2-3, with a weak D call TRBD1 (6 bases). The CDR3 is 16 amino acids. Trimming removed 3 bases at V and 6 bases at J, with 19 bases between. Germline V gene lookup returns CDR1 SGHAT and CDR2 FQDESV (reference sequence). In nucleotides, the CDR3 is TGTGCCAGCAGCTTCCCAACAGGGACCCGCCACGATACGCAGTATTTT. This gives the protein CASSFPTGTRHDTQYF.

This clonotype showed up many times. The chain recombines TRBV6-5 with TRBJ1-1; D not certain. Trimming left V 3 bases short and J 7 bases short, with 12 bases between. The CDR3 spans 13 residues. Germline loops: CDR1 MNHEY, CDR2 SVGAGI. The CDR3 region is CASSYPGQVEAFF. CDR3 sequence (DNA): TGTGCCAGCAGTTATCCCGGCCAGGTTGAAGCTTTCTTT.

Ten or more counts support this clonotype. The chain recombines TRBV19 with TRBJ1-5, with D maybe TRBD1 (6 bases). Germline V gene sequence: CDR1 LNHDA, CDR2 SQIVND (reference sequence). The CDR3 loop spans 17 amino acids. Trimming cost V 5 bases and J 0 bases, with 17 bases left between them. CDR3 residues: CASSGGAGSYSNQPQHF. The CDR3 coding sequence is TGTGCCAGTAGTGGGGGCGCAGGGTCGTATAGCAATCAGCCCCAGCATTTT. The complete variable domain, with remaining parts taken from reference TRBV19 and TRBJ1-5, reads DGGITQSPKYLFRKEGQNVTLSCEQNLNHDAMYWYRQDPGQGLRLIYYSQIVNDFQKGDIAEGYSVSREKKESFPLTVTSAQKNPTAFYLCASSGGAGSYSNQPQHFGDGTRLSIL.

This clonotype appeared a single time. The gene calls are TRBV15 and TRBJ1-2, with TRBD1 matching over 8 bases. This CDR3 spans 14 amino acids. Trimming removed 4 bases from V and 7 bases from J; junction bases left unmatched: 8. Germline V gene sequence: CDR1 LNHNV, CDR2 YYDKDF (reference sequence). The DNA for the CDR3 is TGTGCCACCAGCAAGACAGGGGAGACTCTTGGCTACACCTTC. Residues: CATSKTGETLGYTF.

The V gene is TRBV19, the J gene TRBJ2-5; D might be TRBD2 (7 bases). This CDR3 comprises 16 residues. Germline-derived CDR1 and CDR2 are LNHDA and SQIVND (reference sequence). Trimming cost V 4 bases and J 5 bases, with 20 bases left between them. CDR3 sequence (DNA): TGTGCCAGTAGTAGCCAAAGGGGGGGCATGTGGGAGACCCAGTACTTC. Translation: CASSSQRGGMWETQYF.

As concerns this clonotype: Possible read error: a much larger clone is one base away. The rearrangement joins TRBV30 to TRBJ2-7; 9 bases are shared with TRBD2. Germline V gene data show CDR1 as GTSNPN and CDR2 as SVGIG (reference sequence). The CDR3 covers 13 residues. CDR3 bases: TGTGCCTGGAGTAAAGCGGGGGGCTACGAGCAGCACTTC. Translation: CAWSKAGGYEQHF.

The genes are TRBV19 and TRBJ1-6; 9 bases align to TRBD1. CDR3 size: 15 residues. CDR1 and CDR2 (germline): LNHDA, SQIVND (reference sequence). J gave up 7 bases and V 8 bases, and 9 bases lay outside the gene matches. The CDR3 DNA is TGTGCCAGTTCGCCCGGCGGGACAGGGAATTCACCCCTCCACTTT. This codes for CASSPGGTGNSPLHF.

This clonotype has ten or more counts. The chain has TRBV5-1 and TRBJ1-6; the D is unclear. Trimming cost V 0 bases and J 10 bases, with 14 bases left between them. CDR3 length: 15 residues. CDR1 is SGHRS and CDR2 is YFSETQ in the germline V gene. CDR3 bases: TGCGCCAGCAGCTTGGGAGGGAAACCTGTCTCACCCCTCCACTTT. Its protein is CASSLGGKPVSPLHF.

V usage is TRBV25-1 and J usage is TRBJ1-1; the D is unclear. The V end was cut by 0 bases, the J end by 5 bases, with 16 bases between. The CDR3 sequence is 16 residues long. Germline-derived CDR1 and CDR2 are MGHDK and SYGVNS. The CDR3 reads CASSEYEAARGTEAFF. The CDR3 DNA is TGTGCCAGCAGTGAATATGAGGCAGCCCGAGGGACTGAAGCTTTCTTT.

The sample holds many counts of this clonotype. At one end, the junction sequence differs from germline, possibly due to a read error. The rearrangement joins TRBV2 to TRBJ1-3; weak D call: TRBD1 (5 bases). The CDR3 extends over 14 amino acids. Germline assignment: CDR1 SNHLY and CDR2 FYNNEI. The CDR3 loop reads CASRDGGSGNTIYF. For the CDR3, the DNA is TGTGCCAGCCGTGACGGGGGATCTGGAAACACCATATATTTT.